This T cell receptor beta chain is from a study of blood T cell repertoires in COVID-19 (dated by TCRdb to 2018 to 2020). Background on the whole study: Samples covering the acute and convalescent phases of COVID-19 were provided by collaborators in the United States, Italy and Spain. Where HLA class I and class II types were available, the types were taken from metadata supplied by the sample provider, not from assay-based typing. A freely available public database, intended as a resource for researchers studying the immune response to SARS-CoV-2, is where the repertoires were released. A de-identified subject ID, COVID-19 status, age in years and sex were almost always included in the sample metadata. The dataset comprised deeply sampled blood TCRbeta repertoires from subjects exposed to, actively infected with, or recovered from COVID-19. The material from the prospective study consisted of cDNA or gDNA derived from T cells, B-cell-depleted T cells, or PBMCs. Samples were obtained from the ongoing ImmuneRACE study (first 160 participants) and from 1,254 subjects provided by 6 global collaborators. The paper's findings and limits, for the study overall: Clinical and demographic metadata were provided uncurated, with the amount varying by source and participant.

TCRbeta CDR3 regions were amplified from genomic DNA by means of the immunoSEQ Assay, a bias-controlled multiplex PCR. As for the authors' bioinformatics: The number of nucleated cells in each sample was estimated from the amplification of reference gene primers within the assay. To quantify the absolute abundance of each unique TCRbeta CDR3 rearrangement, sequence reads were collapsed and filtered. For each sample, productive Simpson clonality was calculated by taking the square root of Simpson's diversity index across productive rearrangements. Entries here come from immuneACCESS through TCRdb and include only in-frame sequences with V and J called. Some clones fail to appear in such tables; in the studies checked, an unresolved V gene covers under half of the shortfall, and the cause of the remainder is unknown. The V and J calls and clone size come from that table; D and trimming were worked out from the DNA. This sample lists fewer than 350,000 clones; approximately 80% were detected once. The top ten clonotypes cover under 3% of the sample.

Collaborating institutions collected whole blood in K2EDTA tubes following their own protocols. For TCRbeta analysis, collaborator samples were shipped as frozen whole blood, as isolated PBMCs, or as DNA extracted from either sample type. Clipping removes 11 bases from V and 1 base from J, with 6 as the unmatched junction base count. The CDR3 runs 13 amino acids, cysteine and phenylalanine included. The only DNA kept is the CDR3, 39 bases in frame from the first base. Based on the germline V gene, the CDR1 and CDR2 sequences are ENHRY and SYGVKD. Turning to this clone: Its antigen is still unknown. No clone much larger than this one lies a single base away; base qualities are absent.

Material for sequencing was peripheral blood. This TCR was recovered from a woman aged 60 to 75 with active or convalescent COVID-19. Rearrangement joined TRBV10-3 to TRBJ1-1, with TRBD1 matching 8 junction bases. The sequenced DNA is TGTGCCTCTACCGGGACAGGGAACACTGAAGCTTTCTTT. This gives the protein CASTGTGNTEAFF.